A selection of T cell receptor beta chains follows, all from one sample in a study of CD8 T cells in ankylosing spondylitis. Each CDR3 protein is one row after TCRdb ran MiXCR on the 5' RACE reads. Altogether roughly 180,000 distinct CDR3 sequences are present, under 14% being singletons, with the ten largest covering 25% to 30%. Sample: blood, either unsorted or a sorted T cell fraction (not recorded which). All receptors derive from a male donor with ankylosing spondylitis or in good health (not recorded which). Each CDR3 is given with its conserved first and last residue. D genes are given only for firm matches. A row's size may be missing; if present it is once, few, many or a size class.

J gene: TRBJ2-2
D gene: NA
V gene: TRBV7-9
clone size: NA
CDR3 protein: CASSLIATNTGELFF
CDR3 DNA: TGTGCCAGCAGCTTAATAGCGACGAACACCGGGGAGCTGTTTTTT

J gene: TRBJ1-2
D gene: NA
V gene: TRBV28
clone size: many
CDR3 protein: CASSLLRYPSYGYTF
CDR3 DNA: TGTGCCAGCAGTCTCCTAAGGTACCCCTCCTATGGCTACACCTTC

J gene: TRBJ1-1
D gene: TRBD1
V gene: TRBV5-1
clone size: many
CDR3 protein: CASSFQPHTAGTGVLRTEAFF
CDR3 DNA: TGCGCCAGCAGCTTCCAACCCCATACGGCGGGCACAGGGGTCCTGCGGACTGAAGCTTTCTTT

J gene: TRBJ1-1
D gene: NA
V gene: TRBV7-6
clone size: NA
CDR3 protein: CASSLAFGGQAFF
CDR3 DNA: TGTGCCAGCAGCTTAGCTTTTGGAGGGCAAGCTTTCTTT

J gene: TRBJ2-1
D gene: TRBD1
V gene: TRBV7-9
clone size: few
CDR3 protein: CASRGQGYNEQFF
CDR3 DNA: TGTGCTTCGCGGGGACAGGGCTACAATGAGCAGTTCTTC

J gene: TRBJ2-1
D gene: NA
V gene: TRBV7-2
clone size: few
CDR3 protein: CASSLRGPSSYNEQFF
CDR3 DNA: TGTGCCAGCAGCTTAAGAGGACCCAGCTCCTACAATGAGCAGTTCTTC

J gene: TRBJ2-3
D gene: NA
V gene: TRBV6-1
clone size: few
CDR3 protein: CASSKASTDTQYF
CDR3 DNA: TGTGCCAGCAGTAAAGCCAGCACAGATACGCAGTATTTT

J gene: TRBJ2-1
D gene: NA
V gene: TRBV5-1
clone size: many
CDR3 protein: CASSPQGAPPYNEQFF
CDR3 DNA: TGCGCCAGCAGCCCCCAGGGAGCGCCGCCCTACAATGAGCAGTTCTTC

J gene: TRBJ2-3
D gene: TRBD1
V gene: TRBV6-5
clone size: NA
CDR3 protein: CASSYSTGGKADTQYF
CDR3 DNA: TGTGCCAGCAGTTACTCGACAGGGGGCAAGGCAGATACGCAGTATTTT

J gene: TRBJ1-2
D gene: NA
V gene: TRBV28
clone size: many
CDR3 protein: CASSSHRGGYTF
CDR3 DNA: TGTGCCAGCAGTTCGCATCGGGGCGGCTACACCTTC

J gene: TRBJ1-1
D gene: NA
V gene: TRBV12-3/TRBV12-4
clone size: many
CDR3 protein: CASSSALNTEAFF
CDR3 DNA: TGTGCCAGCAGCTCAGCCTTGAACACTGAAGCTTTCTTT

J gene: TRBJ2-6
D gene: NA
V gene: TRBV12-3/TRBV12-4
clone size: many
CDR3 protein: CASSRSSGANVLTF
CDR3 DNA: TGTGCCAGCAGTAGAAGCTCTGGGGCCAACGTCCTGACTTTC

J gene: TRBJ1-5
D gene: NA
V gene: TRBV12-3/TRBV12-4
clone size: many
CDR3 protein: CASSLNNQPQHF
CDR3 DNA: TGTGCCAGCAGTTTAAACAATCAGCCCCAGCATTTT

J gene: TRBJ2-5
D gene: NA
V gene: TRBV5-5
clone size: NA
CDR3 protein: CASSLPAGREETQYF
CDR3 DNA: TGTGCCAGCAGCTTGCCGGCCGGGCGGGAAGAGACCCAGTACTTC

J gene: TRBJ2-1
D gene: TRBD2
V gene: TRBV25-1
clone size: few
CDR3 protein: CASSVTGTSSSEQFF
CDR3 DNA: TGTGCCAGCAGTGTTACCGGGACTAGCTCTTCAGAGCAGTTCTTC

J gene: TRBJ2-7
D gene: NA
V gene: TRBV11-2
clone size: NA
CDR3 protein: CASSRTNRVYEQYF
CDR3 DNA: TGTGCCAGCAGCCGAACCAACAGGGTCTACGAGCAGTACTTC

J gene: TRBJ2-1
D gene: NA
V gene: TRBV3-1
clone size: many
CDR3 protein: CASSRRGASLYNEQFF
CDR3 DNA: TGTGCCAGCAGCCGCCGGGGGGCCTCCCTTTACAATGAGCAGTTCTTC

J gene: TRBJ1-4
D gene: NA
V gene: TRBV27
clone size: few
CDR3 protein: CASSPAPLGGADEKLFF
CDR3 DNA: TGTGCCAGCAGTCCTGCCCCCCTGGGGGGGGCCGATGAAAAACTGTTTTTT

J gene: TRBJ2-4
D gene: NA
V gene: TRBV12-3/TRBV12-4
clone size: NA
CDR3 protein: CASGSSLKWENIQYF
CDR3 DNA: TGTGCCAGCGGTTCCTCCCTCAAATGGGAAAACATTCAGTACTTC

J gene: TRBJ1-2
D gene: TRBD1
V gene: TRBV25-1
clone size: many
CDR3 protein: CASSGTGYGYTF
CDR3 DNA: TGTGCCAGCAGTGGGACAGGTTATGGCTACACCTTC

J gene: TRBJ2-5
D gene: NA
V gene: TRBV9
clone size: many
CDR3 protein: CASSVEISETQYF
CDR3 DNA: TGTGCCAGCAGCGTAGAGATTTCAGAGACCCAGTACTTC

J gene: TRBJ1-5
D gene: NA
V gene: TRBV29-1
clone size: NA
CDR3 protein: CSVVAGNQPQHF
CDR3 DNA: TGCAGCGTTGTTGCGGGGAATCAGCCCCAGCATTTT

J gene: TRBJ1-6
D gene: NA
V gene: TRBV25-1
clone size: NA
CDR3 protein: CASSESVSRYNSPLHF
CDR3 DNA: TGTGCCAGCAGTGAATCCGTATCCCGCTATAATTCACCCCTCCACTTT

J gene: TRBJ2-1
D gene: TRBD2
V gene: TRBV12-3/TRBV12-4
clone size: NA
CDR3 protein: CASGDASGRAGYNEQFF
CDR3 DNA: TGTGCCAGCGGCGATGCTAGCGGGAGGGCCGGCTACAATGAGCAGTTCTTC

J gene: TRBJ2-1
D gene: NA
V gene: TRBV12-3/TRBV12-4
clone size: many
CDR3 protein: CASIFLGGNEQFF
CDR3 DNA: TGTGCCAGCATCTTTTTAGGGGGAAATGAGCAGTTCTTC

J gene: TRBJ2-3
D gene: TRBD2
V gene: TRBV5-1
clone size: many
CDR3 protein: CASSLTSGTIGDTQYF
CDR3 DNA: TGCGCCAGCAGCTTGACATCCGGGACTATTGGAGATACGCAGTATTTT

J gene: TRBJ1-1
D gene: NA
V gene: TRBV6-5
clone size: many
CDR3 protein: CASKGSNTEAFF
CDR3 DNA: TGTGCCAGCAAAGGCTCGAACACTGAAGCTTTCTTT

J gene: TRBJ2-7
D gene: NA
V gene: TRBV7-9
clone size: NA
CDR3 protein: CARGPGPFDDEQYF
CDR3 DNA: TGTGCCAGGGGCCCCGGGCCCTTCGACGACGAGCAGTACTTC

J gene: TRBJ1-3
D gene: NA
V gene: TRBV7-2
clone size: once
CDR3 protein: CASRYQNRVGTIYF
CDR3 DNA: TGTGCCAGCAGATACCAGAACCGAGTTGGGACCATATATTTT

J gene: TRBJ1-4
D gene: TRBD1
V gene: TRBV11-2
clone size: NA
CDR3 protein: CASSIPGTGGEKLFF
CDR3 DNA: TGTGCCAGCAGCATACCCGGGACAGGGGGTGAAAAACTGTTTTTT

J gene: TRBJ2-1
D gene: NA
V gene: TRBV12-3/TRBV12-4
clone size: many
CDR3 protein: CASNRDHHYNEQFF
CDR3 DNA: TGTGCCAGCAACCGGGACCATCACTACAATGAGCAGTTCTTC

J gene: TRBJ1-5
D gene: NA
V gene: TRBV20-1
clone size: NA
CDR3 protein: CSAREQGRGNQPQHF
CDR3 DNA: TGCAGTGCTAGAGAACAGGGTCGCGGCAATCAGCCCCAGCATTTT

J gene: TRBJ2-5
D gene: TRBD2
V gene: TRBV12-3/TRBV12-4
clone size: many
CDR3 protein: CASSFGTSANQETQYF
CDR3 DNA: TGTGCCAGCAGTTTCGGGACTAGCGCCAACCAAGAGACCCAGTACTTC

J gene: TRBJ2-1
D gene: NA
V gene: TRBV10-1
clone size: few
CDR3 protein: CASSESSGGLYNEQFF
CDR3 DNA: TGCGCCAGCAGTGAGTCGTCGGGGGGCCTCTACAATGAGCAGTTCTTC

J gene: TRBJ2-1
D gene: NA
V gene: TRBV5-1
clone size: few
CDR3 protein: CASSLIGRQTYNEQFF
CDR3 DNA: TGCGCCAGCAGCTTGATAGGGAGGCAGACCTACAATGAGCAGTTCTTC

J gene: TRBJ2-7
D gene: NA
V gene: TRBV13
clone size: NA
CDR3 protein: CASSLGGSGSSYEQYF
CDR3 DNA: TGTGCCAGCAGCTTAGGTGGGTCCGGGAGCTCCTACGAGCAGTACTTC

J gene: TRBJ2-4
D gene: NA
V gene: TRBV28
clone size: many
CDR3 protein: CASTGDLRKNIQYF
CDR3 DNA: TGTGCCAGCACCGGCGACCTTCGTAAAAACATTCAGTACTTC

J gene: TRBJ1-1
D gene: NA
V gene: TRBV7-2
clone size: few
CDR3 protein: CASTPLGKNTEAFF
CDR3 DNA: TGTGCCAGCACCCCGCTCGGGAAGAACACTGAAGCTTTCTTT

J gene: TRBJ2-3
D gene: TRBD2
V gene: TRBV7-2
clone size: medium-sized
CDR3 protein: CASSPWTSGTDTQYF
CDR3 DNA: TGTGCCAGCAGCCCTTGGACTAGCGGCACAGATACGCAGTATTTT

J gene: TRBJ2-2
D gene: NA
V gene: TRBV4-2
clone size: NA
CDR3 protein: CASSQEPGPGTGELFF
CDR3 DNA: TGTGCCAGCAGCCAAGAACCGGGCCCGGGGACCGGGGAGCTGTTTTTT